This T cell receptor (beta chain) was sequenced for a study of OX40 agonist ivuxolimab in advanced cancers. Broader study findings: With doses of 0.1 to 3.0 mg/kg, CD4+ and CD8+ blood T cells had undergone clonal expansion by week 6. Relative to CD4+, CD8+ T cells held more expanded clones on average.

Produced via immunoSEQ multiplex PCR; TCRdb's table is partial and in-frame only. This sample has some 48,000 clones, with roughly three quarters found just once. Note on this clone: Its antigen is as yet unknown.

The origin of this receptor is an adult with an advanced solid tumor such as melanoma, head and neck, liver or kidney cancer. The sample in question was CD4+ or CD8+ T cells sorted from blood, obtained in a trial of the OX40 agonist ivuxolimab.

In DNA form, the CDR3 reads TGCGCCAGCAGTTTTTCACCCGGGACAGGGGGCCCCTACGAGCAGTACTTC. The encoded protein is CASSFSPGTGGPYEQYF. This chain connects TRBV5-1 to TRBJ2-7, with TRBD1 identical over 12 bases. The CDR3 is 17 amino acids. Per the germline V gene, CDR1 is SGHRS and CDR2 is YFSETQ. V lost 5 bases, J lost 2 bases, and 11 bases stayed unmatched.